This T cell receptor (beta chain) originates from a study of breast tumors, draining lymph nodes, adjacent tissues listed by TCRdb under 2016. Notes on the research overall: The study compared TCR beta repertoires across tumor, adjacent nontumor tissue and axillary lymph nodes from breast cancer patients. In human breast cancer, the study set out to evaluate how tumor, surrounding tissue and draining lymph node repertoires relate to one another and whether T cells may move between these sites.

The sequencing machine was an Illumina HiSeq 2000. Multiplex PCR amplification was used to generate the TCR beta chain libraries. The amplified TCR beta chain products were analyzed by high-throughput sequencing. TCRdb applied fastp at Q25 and MiXCR to the public reads, then kept only in-frame beta chains. Under each unique CDR3 protein, matching rows form one entry showing the most common genes and DNA. A total of approximately 100,000 distinct CDR3 sequences appear in this sample, less than 25% of them only once. The ten largest clones take up roughly 1.2% of the sample. This clonotype appeared many times. Its antigen specificity is not known. Base qualities are not at hand, and no much larger clone is one base apart. The axillary draining lymph nodes of breast cancer patients were the source of the lymph node samples. The full study reports these points: Tumor T-cell repertoires showed less diversity than lymph node repertoires and more diversity than nontumor tissue repertoires, and tumor T-cell repertoires showed preferential V and J gene usage. A scenario in which most tumor T cells derive from the lymph node and then expand within tumor tissue was judged to be consistent with the data. The conclusion that tumor T cells originate in lymph nodes was framed as consistent with a hypothesis rather than directly demonstrated. Tumor and nontumor tissue repertoires were significantly more similar in luminal-like than in basal-like breast cancer.

Germline trimming amounts to 0 bases on V and 8 bases on J, with 8 as the count of junction bases outside the gene matches. The germline V gene specifies SGHTS as CDR1 and YDEGEE as CDR2. Counted from cysteine to phenylalanine, this CDR3 has 16 amino acids. Only the CDR3 portion is preserved as DNA: 48 bases, with reading frame beginning at the first base. Sequences were obtained from axillary lymph node tissue. Recombination linked TRBV5-8 to TRBJ1-6, and TRBD1 matches 7 of the central bases. The receptor was isolated from a female donor with breast cancer. Some clones in this sample may be carry-over from other donors' samples. The CDR3 loop reads CASSLDRGILDSPLHF. The DNA is TGTGCCAGCAGCTTGGACAGGGGTATTCTAGATTCACCCCTCCACTTT.